This TCR beta chain was sequenced in a study of blood T cell repertoires in COVID-19. Overall study context: Acute and convalescent COVID-19 samples came from the United States, Italy and Spain.

Sequencing was performed with immunoSEQ multiplex PCR; in TCRdb, only in-frame clones are kept and a portion is missing. The sample records approximately 99,000 clones, 80% to 85% being singletons. The V gene's germline CDR1 is LNHDA and CDR2 SQIVND (reference sequence). The length of the CDR3 is 16 residues. Trimming stripped 1 base from V and 7 bases from J, with 14 bases between. V is TRBV19 and J is TRBJ1-6; D is perhaps TRBD1 (5 bases). The TCR comes from a man between 65 and 79 years old with active or convalescent COVID-19. Source material: peripheral blood. CDR3 coding DNA: TGTGCCAGTAGTATAGGAATAGGGGCGCGGAATTCACCCCTCCACTTT. This translates into CASSIGIGARNSPLHF.